This T cell receptor beta chain was captured by sequencing in a study of response to subunit inactivated influenza vaccine. Notes on this clonotype: Its antigen is undetermined.

Study results and caveats: Authors proposed each seasonal influenza vaccination draws in few new T cells.

MiXCR was run by TCRdb on the RT-PCR reads, yielding one entry per CDR3 protein. Of 550,000 to 650,000 distinct CDR3 sequences in the sample, 12% were seen once. The material was PBMCs from blood, obtained on the day of vaccination. This TCR came from a man aged 50 to 60 who received an inactivated influenza vaccine.

The DNA of the CDR3 is TGCGCCAGCAGTTTAGCGGGGGGCTCCGGACGCAATGAGCAGTTCTTC. This codes for CASSLAGGSGRNEQFF. The V call is TRBV10-1, the J call TRBJ2-1, with 10 bases lining up with TRBD2. V lost 5 bases and J lost 6; bases outside the gene matches: 10. The V gene's germline CDR1 is WNHNN and CDR2 SYGVQD (reference sequence). The CDR3 is 16 residues long.